The 6 T cell receptor beta chains below were found in one sample sequenced in a study of blood T cell repertoires in COVID-19. Assay: immunoSEQ multiplex PCR; the TCRdb copy retains only in-frame clones and omits some. Found here are more than 95,000 clones, 85% of them singletons; the top ten hold less than 8.5%. The sequenced material came from peripheral blood. These receptors came from a man aged 80 or over with active or convalescent COVID-19.

V gene TRBV5-1 combines with J gene TRBJ2-2; perhaps TRBD1 as D (6 bases). CDR1 and CDR2 (germline): SGHRS, YFSETQ. CDR3 length: 15 amino acids. The germline V and J ends were trimmed by 1 base and 1 base, with 8 bases remaining between them. The CDR3 here is CASSLSGQNTGELFF. The CDR3 nucleotides are TGCGCCAGCAGCTTGTCGGGACAGAACACCGGGGAGCTGTTTTTT.

The rearrangement joins TRBV5-4 to TRBJ2-5; 14 bases line up with TRBD2. Trimming at V came to 4 bases and at J to 5 bases, leaving 4 bases not matched to a gene. The CDR3 has 15 residues. Germline loops: CDR1 SGHNT, CDR2 YYREEE (reference sequence). This CDR3 reads CASSDGTSGGETQYF. CDR3 coding DNA: TGTGCCAGCAGCGACGGGACTAGCGGGGGCGAGACCCAGTACTTC.

The chain has TRBV9 and TRBJ2-3; D unclear. The V end was cut by 0 bases, the J end by 6 bases, with 8 bases between. The CDR3 sequence is 13 residues long. Germline loops: CDR1 SGDLS, CDR2 YYNGEE. CDR3 coding DNA: TGTGCCAGCAGCGTAGCAATCAGGGATACGCAGTATTTT. It encodes CASSVAIRDTQYF.

This clone has only one observation. The chain links TRBV7-8 to TRBJ1-1, with no clear D. With 5 bases removed from V and 1 base from J, the gap between germline ends came to 8 bases. The CDR3 consists of 13 residues. The germline CDR1 and CDR2 sequences are SGHVS and FQNEAQ. The CDR3 DNA sequence: TGTGCCAGCAGCATCCCATCGAACACTGAAGCTTTCTTT. Translation: CASSIPSNTEAFF.

The chain combines TRBV5-8 with TRBJ1-2, with 8 bases that match TRBD1. Germline CDR1 and CDR2: SGHTS and YDEGEE. This CDR3 region has 15 residues. J gave up 3 bases and V 4 bases, and 8 bases lay outside the gene matches. CDR3 sequence reads: CASSRTGPVDYGYTF. CDR3 coding DNA: TGTGCCAGCAGCCGGACAGGGCCGGTGGACTATGGCTACACCTTC. Filled out from reference TRBV5-8 and TRBJ1-2, the complete variable domain reads EAGVTQSPTHLIKTRGQQATLRCSPISGHTSVYWYQQALGLGLQFLLWYDEGEERNRGNFPPRFSGRQFPNYSSELNVNALELEDSALYLCASSRTGPVDYGYTFGSGTRLTVV.

The chain carries TRBV10-2 and TRBJ1-2; 7 positions agree with TRBD1. V shed 6 bases and J 5 bases; nucleotides not matched to a gene: 6. The CDR3 extends over 13 amino acids. From germline, CDR1 is WSHSY and CDR2 SAAADI. The CDR3 loop reads CASSVDREYGYTF. The CDR3 DNA follows: TGCGCCAGCAGCGTCGACAGGGAATATGGCTACACCTTC.